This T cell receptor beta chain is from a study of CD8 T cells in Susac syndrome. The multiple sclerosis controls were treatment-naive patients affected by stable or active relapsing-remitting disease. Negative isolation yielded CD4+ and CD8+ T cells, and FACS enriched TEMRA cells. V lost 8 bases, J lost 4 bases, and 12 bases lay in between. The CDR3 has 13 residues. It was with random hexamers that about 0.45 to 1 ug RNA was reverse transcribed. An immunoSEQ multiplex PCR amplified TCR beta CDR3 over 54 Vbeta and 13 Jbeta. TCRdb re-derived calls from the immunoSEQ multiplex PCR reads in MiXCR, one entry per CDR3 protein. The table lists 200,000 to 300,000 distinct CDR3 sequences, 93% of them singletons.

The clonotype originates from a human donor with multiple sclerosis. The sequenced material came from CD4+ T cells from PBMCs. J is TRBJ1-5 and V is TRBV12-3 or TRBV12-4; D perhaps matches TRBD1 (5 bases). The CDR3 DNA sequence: TGTGCCAGCGGTTGGGCAGGGAATCAGCCCCAGCATTTT. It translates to CASGWAGNQPQHF.